The source of this T cell receptor beta chain is a study of blood T cell repertoires in COVID-19. Using immunoSEQ multiplex PCR, the repertoire was profiled, and TCRdb retains in-frame clones only, with some absent. The sample holds 450,000 or so clones; approximately 89% are singletons and the top ten take roughly 1.6%. The CDR3 totals 15 residues. CDR1 and CDR2 (germline): SGHTA, FQGNSA. With V trimmed by 5 bases and J by 0 bases, 6 bases remained unmatched. This TCR was sampled from a woman aged 40 to 50 with COVID-19, enrolled during active disease. Sequencing used peripheral blood. This chain joins TRBV7-2 and TRBJ1-1, with 7 positions matching TRBD1. This CDR3 reads CASSLTTGMNTEAFF. CDR3 coding DNA: TGTGCCAGCAGCCTTACGACAGGGATGAACACTGAAGCTTTCTTT.